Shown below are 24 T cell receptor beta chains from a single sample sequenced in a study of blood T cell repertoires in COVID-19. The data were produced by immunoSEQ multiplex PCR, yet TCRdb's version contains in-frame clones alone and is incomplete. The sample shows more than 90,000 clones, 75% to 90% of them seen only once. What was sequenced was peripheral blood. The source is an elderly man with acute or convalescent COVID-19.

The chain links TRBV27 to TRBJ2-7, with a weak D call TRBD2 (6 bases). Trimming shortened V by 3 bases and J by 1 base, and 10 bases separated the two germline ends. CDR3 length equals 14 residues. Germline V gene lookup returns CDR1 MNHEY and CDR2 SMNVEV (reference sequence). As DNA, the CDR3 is TGTGCCAGCAGTTTGGGAGGCCAGTCCTACGAGCAGTACTTC. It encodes CASSLGGQSYEQYF.

DNA of the CDR3: TGCGCCAGCAGCCAATTGGGACTGTCTTCGGGCACTGAAGCTTTCTTT. It yields the protein CASSQLGLSSGTEAFF. V and J are TRBV4-3 and TRBJ1-1; D perhaps matches TRBD1 (5 bases). The CDR3 spans 16 residues. The V gene lost 2 bases and the J gene lost 4 bases, with 17 bases spanning the gap. Germline V gene sequence: CDR1 LGHNA, CDR2 YSLEER.

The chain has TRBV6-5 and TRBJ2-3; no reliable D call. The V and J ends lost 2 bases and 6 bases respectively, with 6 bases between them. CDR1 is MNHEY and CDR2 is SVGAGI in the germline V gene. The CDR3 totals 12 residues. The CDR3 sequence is CASSYTTDTQYF. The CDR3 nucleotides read TGTGCCAGCAGTTACACAACCGATACGCAGTATTTT.

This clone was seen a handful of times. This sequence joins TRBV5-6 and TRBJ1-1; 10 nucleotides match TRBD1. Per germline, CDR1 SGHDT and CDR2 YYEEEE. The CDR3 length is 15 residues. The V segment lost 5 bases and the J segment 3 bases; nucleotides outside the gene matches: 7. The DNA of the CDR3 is TGTGCCAGCAGTCTTCCGGGACAGGGGCACACTGAAGCTTTCTTT. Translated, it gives CASSLPGQGHTEAFF.

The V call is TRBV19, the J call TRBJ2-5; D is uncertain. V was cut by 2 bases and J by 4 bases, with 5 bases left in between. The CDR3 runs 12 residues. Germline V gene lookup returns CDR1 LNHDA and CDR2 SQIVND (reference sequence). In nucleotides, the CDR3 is TGTGCCAGTAGTATAACGGGAGAGACCCAGTACTTC. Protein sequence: CASSITGETQYF.

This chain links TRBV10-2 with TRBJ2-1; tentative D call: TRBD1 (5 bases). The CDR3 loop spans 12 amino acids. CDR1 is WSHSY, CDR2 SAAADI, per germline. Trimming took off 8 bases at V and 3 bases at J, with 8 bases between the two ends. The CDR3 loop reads CASVDSYNEQFF. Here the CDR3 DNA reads TGCGCCAGCGTCGACAGCTACAATGAGCAGTTCTTC.

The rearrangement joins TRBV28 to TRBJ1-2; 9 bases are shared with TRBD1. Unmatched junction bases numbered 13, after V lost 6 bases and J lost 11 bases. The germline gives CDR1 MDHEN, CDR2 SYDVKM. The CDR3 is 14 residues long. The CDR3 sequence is CASRYTGTGWPYTF. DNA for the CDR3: TGTGCCAGCAGATATACCGGGACAGGGTGGCCTTACACCTTC.

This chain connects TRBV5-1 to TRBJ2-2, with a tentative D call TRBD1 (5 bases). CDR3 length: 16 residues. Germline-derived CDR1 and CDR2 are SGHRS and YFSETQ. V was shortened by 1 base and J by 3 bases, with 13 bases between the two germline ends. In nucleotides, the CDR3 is TGCGCCAGCAGCTTGACGTCAGGGCGTTACACCGGGGAGCTGTTTTTT. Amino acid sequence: CASSLTSGRYTGELFF.

CDR3 protein: CASSYPPRTSGSNPHYEQYF. CDR3 bases: TGTGCCAGCAGTTACCCCCCCCGGACTAGCGGGTCCAACCCTCACTACGAGCAGTACTTC. The rearrangement links TRBV6-2 or TRBV6-3 to TRBJ2-7, with 11 nucleotides matching TRBD2. CDR3 size: 20 residues. Looked up from germline, CDR1 is MNHEY and CDR2 is SVGEGT. V dropped 2 bases and J dropped 3; count of bases not matched to a gene: 18.

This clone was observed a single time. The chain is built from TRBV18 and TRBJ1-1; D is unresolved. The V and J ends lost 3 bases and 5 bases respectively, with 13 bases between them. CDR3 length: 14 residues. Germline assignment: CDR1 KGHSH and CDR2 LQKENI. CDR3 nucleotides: TGTGCCAGCTCACCTTCGGAGGGTTGGACTGAAGCTTTCTTT. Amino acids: CASSPSEGWTEAFF. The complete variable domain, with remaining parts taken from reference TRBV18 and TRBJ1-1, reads NAGVMQNPRHLVRRRGQEARLRCSPMKGHSHVYWYRQLPEEGLKFMVYLQKENIIDESGMPKERFSAEFPKEGPSILRIQQVVRGDSAAYFCASSPSEGWTEAFFGQGTRLTVV.

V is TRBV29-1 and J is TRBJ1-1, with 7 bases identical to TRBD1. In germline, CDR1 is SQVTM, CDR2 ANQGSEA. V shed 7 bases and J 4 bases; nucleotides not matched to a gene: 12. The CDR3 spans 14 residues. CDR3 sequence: CSAGMEGAGTEAFF. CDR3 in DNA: TGCAGCGCCGGAATGGAGGGGGCTGGCACTGAAGCTTTCTTT.

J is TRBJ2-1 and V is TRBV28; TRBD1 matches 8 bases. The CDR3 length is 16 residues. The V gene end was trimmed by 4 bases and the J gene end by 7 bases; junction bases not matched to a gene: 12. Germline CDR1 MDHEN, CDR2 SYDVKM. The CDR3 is CASSSLDRGVKNEQFF. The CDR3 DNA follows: TGTGCCAGCAGTTCCCTAGACAGGGGAGTAAAGAATGAGCAGTTCTTC.

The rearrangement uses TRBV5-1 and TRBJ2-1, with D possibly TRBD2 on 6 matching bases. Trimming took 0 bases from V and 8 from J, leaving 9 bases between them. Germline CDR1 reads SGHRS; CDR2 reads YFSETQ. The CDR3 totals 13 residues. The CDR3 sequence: CASSLGLVDEQFF. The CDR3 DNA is TGCGCCAGCAGCTTGGGACTAGTAGATGAGCAGTTCTTC.

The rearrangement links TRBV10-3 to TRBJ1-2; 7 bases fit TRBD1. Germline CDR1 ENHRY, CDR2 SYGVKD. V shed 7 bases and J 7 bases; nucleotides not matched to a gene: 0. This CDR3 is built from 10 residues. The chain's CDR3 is CAITGGGYTF. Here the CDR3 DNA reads TGTGCCATCACAGGGGGTGGCTACACCTTC.

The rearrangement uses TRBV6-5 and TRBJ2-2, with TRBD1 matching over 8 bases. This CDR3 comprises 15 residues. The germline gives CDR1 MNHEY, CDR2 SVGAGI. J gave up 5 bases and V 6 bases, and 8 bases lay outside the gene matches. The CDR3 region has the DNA TGTGCCAGCAGCCTTGGACAGGGTAGAACCGGGGAGCTGTTTTTT. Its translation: CASSLGQGRTGELFF.

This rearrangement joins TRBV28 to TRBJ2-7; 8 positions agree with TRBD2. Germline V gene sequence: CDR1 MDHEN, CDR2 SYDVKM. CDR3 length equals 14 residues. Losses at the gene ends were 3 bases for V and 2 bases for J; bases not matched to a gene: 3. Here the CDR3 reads CASSFLAGAYEQYF. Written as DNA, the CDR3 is TGTGCCAGCAGTTTTCTAGCGGGTGCCTACGAGCAGTACTTC.

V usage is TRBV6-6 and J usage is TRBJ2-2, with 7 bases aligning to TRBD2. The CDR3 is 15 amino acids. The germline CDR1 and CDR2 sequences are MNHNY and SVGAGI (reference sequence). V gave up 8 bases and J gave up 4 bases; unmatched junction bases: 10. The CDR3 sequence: CASLIAGIGTGELFF. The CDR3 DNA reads TGTGCCAGCCTCATAGCGGGTATTGGCACCGGGGAGCTGTTTTTT.

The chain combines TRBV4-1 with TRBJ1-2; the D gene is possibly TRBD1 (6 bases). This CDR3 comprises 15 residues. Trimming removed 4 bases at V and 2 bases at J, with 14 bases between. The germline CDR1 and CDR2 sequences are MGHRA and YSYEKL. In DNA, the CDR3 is TGCGCCAGCAGCCGGCGGACAGACTACAACTATGGCTACACCTTC. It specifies CASSRRTDYNYGYTF.

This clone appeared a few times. Here the CDR3 reads CASSFATGGNTIYF. CDR3 sequence (DNA): TGTGCCAGCAGCTTTGCCACGGGAGGAAACACCATATATTTT. The V gene is TRBV7-9, the J gene TRBJ1-3; D not certain. CDR3 length equals 14 residues. In germline, CDR1 is SEHNR, CDR2 FQNEAQ (reference sequence). V dropped 3 bases and J dropped 4 bases, with 10 bases sitting between them. Filled out from reference TRBV7-9 and TRBJ1-3, the complete variable domain reads DTGVSQNPRHKITKRGQNVTFRCDPISEHNRLYWYRQTLGQGPEFLTYFQNEAQLEKSRLLSDRFSAERPKGSFSTLEIQRTEQGDSAMYLCASSFATGGNTIYFGEGSWLTVV.

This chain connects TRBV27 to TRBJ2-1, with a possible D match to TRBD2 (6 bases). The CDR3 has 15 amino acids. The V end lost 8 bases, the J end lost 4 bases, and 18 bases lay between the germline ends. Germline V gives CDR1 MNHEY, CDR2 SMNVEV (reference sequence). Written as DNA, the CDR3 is TGTGCCAGCTCCCACGGCAGCGGGTATTACAATGAGCAGTTCTTC. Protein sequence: CASSHGSGYYNEQFF.

CDR3 in amino acids: CASSFRHEGGYGYTF. The CDR3 bases are TGTGCCAGCAGTTTCCGACACGAAGGGGGCTATGGCTACACCTTC. The chain links TRBV6-6 to TRBJ1-2; TRBD1 is a possible D gene (6 bases). The CDR3 covers 15 residues. The germline CDR1 and CDR2 sequences are MNHNY and SVGAGI (reference sequence). V lost 4 bases to trimming and J lost 4 bases, with 16 bases between them.

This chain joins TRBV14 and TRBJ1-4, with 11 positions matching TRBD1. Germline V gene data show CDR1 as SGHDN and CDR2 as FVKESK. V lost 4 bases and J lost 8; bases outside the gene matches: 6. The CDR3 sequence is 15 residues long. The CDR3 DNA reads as TGTGCCAGCAGCCTACGGACAGGGGGCGGAGAAAAACTGTTTTTT. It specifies CASSLRTGGGEKLFF.

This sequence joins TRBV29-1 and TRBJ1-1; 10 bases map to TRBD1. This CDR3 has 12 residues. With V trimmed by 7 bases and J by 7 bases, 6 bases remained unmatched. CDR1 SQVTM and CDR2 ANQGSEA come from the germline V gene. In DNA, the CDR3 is TGCAGCGGGGACAGGGGAGGGGTTGAAGCTTTCTTT. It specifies CSGDRGGVEAFF.

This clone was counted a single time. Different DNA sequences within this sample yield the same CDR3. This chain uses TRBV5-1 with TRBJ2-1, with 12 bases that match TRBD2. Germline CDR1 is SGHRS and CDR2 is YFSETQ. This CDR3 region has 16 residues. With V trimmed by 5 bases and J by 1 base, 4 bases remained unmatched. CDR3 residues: CASSLGLAGSYNEQFF. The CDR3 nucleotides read TGCGCCAGCAGTCTAGGACTAGCGGGATCCTACAATGAGCAGTTCTTC. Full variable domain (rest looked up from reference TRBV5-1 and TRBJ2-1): KAGVTQTPRYLIKTRGQQVTLSCSPISGHRSVSWYQQTPGQGLQFLFEYFSETQRNKGNFPGRFSGRQFSNSRSEMNVSTLELGDSALYLCASSLGLAGSYNEQFFGPGTRLTVL.